Listed here are 14 T cell receptor beta chains from one sample, sequenced in a study of blood T cell repertoires in COVID-19. Data came from immunoSEQ multiplex PCR; TCRdb stores just in-frame clones and leaves some out. The sample carries about 92,000 clones, around 80% recorded once. Sequencing was done on a sample of peripheral blood. These TCRs come from a man aged 45-65 years who had recovered from COVID-19.

V and J are TRBV10-3 and TRBJ2-3; a possible D gene is TRBD2 (7 bases). Germline values: CDR1 ENHRY, CDR2 SYGVKD. CDR3 length equals 15 residues. Trimming removed 8 bases from V and 0 bases from J, with 15 bases in between. The DNA of the CDR3 is TGTGCCATCGGCGGTGGGGGGGCTAGCACAGATACGCAGTATTTT. Amino acids: CAIGGGGASTDTQYF.

This chain uses TRBV7-6 with TRBJ2-7, with a tentative D call TRBD1 (6 bases). Germline V lookup: CDR1 SGHVS, CDR2 FNYEAQ. This CDR3 is built from 15 residues. V lost 2 bases, J lost 2 bases, and 13 bases lay in between. The CDR3 sequence: CASSLTSGQTYEQYF. Here the CDR3 DNA reads TGTGCCAGCAGCTTAACCTCCGGACAGACCTACGAGCAGTACTTC.

This chain links TRBV5-1 with TRBJ2-7; 10 positions agree with TRBD2. This CDR3 has 15 residues. Germline V CDR1 and CDR2: SGHRS, YFSETQ. The V and J ends lost 2 bases and 6 bases, in that order; junction bases with no gene match: 8. CDR3 bases: TGCGCCAGCAGCTTTACAACTAGCGGGACCATCGAGCAGTACTTC. Protein product: CASSFTTSGTIEQYF.

This rearrangement joins TRBV6-5 to TRBJ2-7; 10 bases are shared with TRBD1. The CDR3 loop spans 14 amino acids. With V trimmed by 5 bases and J by 3 bases, 4 bases remained unmatched. Germline lookup yields CDR1 MNHEY and CDR2 SVGAGI. CDR3 protein: CASSRQGANYEQYF. The CDR3 region has the DNA TGTGCCAGCAGTCGACAGGGGGCTAACTACGAGCAGTACTTC.

This clone was seen a handful of times. The chain joins TRBV7-2 to TRBJ2-3, with TRBD1 matching 7 bases. The CDR3 covers 15 residues. Trimming removed 1 base from V and 2 bases from J; junction bases left unmatched: 3. From germline, CDR1 is SGHTA and CDR2 FQGNSA. CDR3 DNA sequence: TGTGCCAGCAGCTTAGTAGGGGGCCCCACAGATACGCAGTATTTT. Translating gives CASSLVGGPTDTQYF.

This chain links TRBV2 with TRBJ1-1; a weak D match, TRBD1 (6 bases). Between the trimmed V and J ends, which lost 6 bases and 4 bases, there was a span of 12 bases. Germline V gene lookup returns CDR1 SNHLY and CDR2 FYNNEI. CDR3 length equals 13 residues. DNA for the CDR3: TGTGCCAGCAGAACTGGGGGCCTCACTGAAGCTTTCTTT. It is translated as CASRTGGLTEAFF.

This chain links TRBV6-5 with TRBJ2-5; 13 bases agree with TRBD2. The germline gives CDR1 MNHEY, CDR2 SVGAGI. With V trimmed by 6 bases and J by 2 bases, 0 bases remained unmatched. The CDR3 sequence is 14 residues long. CDR3 amino acids: CASRTSGGQETQYF. Here the CDR3 DNA reads TGTGCCAGCAGGACTAGCGGGGGGCAAGAGACCCAGTACTTC.

The CDR3: CASSVVGTGGNTIYF. CDR3 DNA: TGTGCCAGCAGCGTAGTAGGAACAGGAGGAAACACCATATATTTT. The chain combines TRBV9 with TRBJ1-3, with a possible D match to TRBD1 (5 bases). With 0 bases removed from V and 4 bases from J, the gap between germline ends came to 11 bases. Germline CDR1 and CDR2: SGDLS and YYNGEE. The CDR3 totals 15 residues.

The rearrangement uses TRBV7-6 and TRBJ2-1, with 10 bases matching TRBD2. Germline loops: CDR1 SGHVS, CDR2 FNYEAQ. The CDR3 is 14 amino acids. Trimming removed 9 bases from V and 5 bases from J; junction bases left unmatched: 7. CDR3 amino acids: CASSRTSGNNEQFF. The CDR3 bases are TGTGCCAGTAGCAGGACTAGCGGAAACAATGAGCAGTTCTTC.

The chain carries TRBV5-1 and TRBJ1-2; 7 positions agree with TRBD1. The CDR3 has 14 amino acids. The J segment lost 8 bases and the V segment lost 0 bases, leaving 7 bases of the junction unmatched. The germline CDR1 and CDR2 sequences are SGHRS and YFSETQ. The CDR3 loop is CASSLGDSRVGYTF. CDR3 in DNA: TGCGCCAGCAGCTTGGGGGACAGCCGGGTCGGCTACACCTTC. Variable domain in full (rest from reference TRBV5-1 and TRBJ1-2): KAGVTQTPRYLIKTRGQQVTLSCSPISGHRSVSWYQQTPGQGLQFLFEYFSETQRNKGNFPGRFSGRQFSNSRSEMNVSTLELGDSALYLCASSLGDSRVGYTFGSGTRLTVV.

This chain uses TRBV9 with TRBJ2-3, with no clear D. CDR3 length: 14 residues. Trimming took off 0 bases at V and 4 bases at J, with 9 bases between the two ends. The germline gives CDR1 SGDLS, CDR2 YYNGEE. Here the CDR3 reads CASSVGGVSDTQYF. The CDR3, as DNA: TGTGCCAGCAGCGTAGGTGGAGTCTCAGATACGCAGTATTTT.

V gene TRBV28 combines with J gene TRBJ1-1; TRBD1 agrees at 8 bases. J lost 4 bases, V lost 7 bases, and 8 bases had no gene match. Germline-derived CDR1 and CDR2 are MDHEN and SYDVKM. The CDR3 length is 14 residues. CDR3 coding DNA: TGTGCCAGCATCGGACAGGGTATGGGCACTGAAGCTTTCTTT. Translated: CASIGQGMGTEAFF.

The chain recombines TRBV3-1 (or the pseudogene TRBV3-2) with TRBJ1-1; no clear D. The length of the CDR3 is 14 residues. The V end lost 8 bases, the J end lost 1 base, and 14 bases lay between the germline ends. Germline V gene sequence: CDR1 LGHDT, CDR2 YNNKEL (reference sequence). The CDR3 here is CASAKMAGNTEAFF. The CDR3 region has the DNA TGTGCCAGCGCTAAGATGGCGGGGAACACTGAAGCTTTCTTT.

J is TRBJ1-1 and V is TRBV25-1, with a possible D match to TRBD1 (6 bases). Germline CDR1 and CDR2: MGHDK and SYGVNS. Trimming pared 4 bases from V and 2 bases from J, leaving 11 bases between. This CDR3 is built from 14 residues. The CDR3 spells CASSGYRVNTEAFF. CDR3 coding DNA: TGTGCCAGCAGTGGATACAGGGTCAACACTGAAGCTTTCTTT.